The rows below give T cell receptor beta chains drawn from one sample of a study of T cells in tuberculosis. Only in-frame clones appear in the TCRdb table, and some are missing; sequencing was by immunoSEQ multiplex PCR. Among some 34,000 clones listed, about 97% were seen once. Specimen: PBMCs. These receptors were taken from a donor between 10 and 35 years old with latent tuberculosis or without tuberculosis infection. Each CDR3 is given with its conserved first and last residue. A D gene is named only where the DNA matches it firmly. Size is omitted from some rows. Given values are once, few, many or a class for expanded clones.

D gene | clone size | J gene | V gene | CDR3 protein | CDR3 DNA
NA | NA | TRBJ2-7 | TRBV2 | CASRGDRAGEQYF | TGTGCCAGCAGAGGGGACCGGGCGGGGGAGCAGTACTTC
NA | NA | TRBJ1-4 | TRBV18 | CASSPPGGEREKLFF | TGTGCCAGCTCACCACCCGGTGGAGAAAGGGAAAAACTGTTTTTT
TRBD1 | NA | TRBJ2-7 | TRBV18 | CASSPQSGGEQYF | TGTGCCAGCTCACCACAGTCAGGGGGCGAGCAGTACTTC
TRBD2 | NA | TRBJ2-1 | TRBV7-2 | CASSLARGGARNEQFF | TGTGCCAGCAGCTTAGCGCGCGGGGGGGCCCGGAATGAGCAGTTCTTC
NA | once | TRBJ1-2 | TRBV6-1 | CASSELGHVGGGYTF | TGTGCCAGCAGTGAATTGGGCCATGTGGGGGGTGGCTACACCTTC
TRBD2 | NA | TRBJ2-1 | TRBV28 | CASSLLGGSSYNEQFF | TGTGCCAGCAGTTTATTGGGAGGGAGCTCCTACAATGAGCAGTTCTTC
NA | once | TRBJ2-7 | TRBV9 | CASSVGSGNSYEQYF | TGTGCCAGCAGCGTAGGCTCAGGGAACTCCTACGAGCAGTACTTC
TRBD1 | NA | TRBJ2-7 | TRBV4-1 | CASSQDGQALTYEQYF | TGCGCCAGCAGCCAAGACGGACAGGCGCTAACCTACGAGCAGTACTTC
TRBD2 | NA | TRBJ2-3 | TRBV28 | CASSLLAGAPDTQYF | TGTGCCAGCAGTCTACTAGCGGGAGCCCCAGATACGCAGTATTTT
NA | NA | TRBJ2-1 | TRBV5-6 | CASSLVQGGGLLHFF | TGTGCCAGCAGCTTGGTTCAGGGCGGGGGCCTCCTTCACTTCTTC
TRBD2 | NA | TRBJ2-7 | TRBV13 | CASSGTSGRLGEQYF | TGTGCCAGCAGCGGGACTAGCGGGAGGTTGGGAGAGCAGTACTTC
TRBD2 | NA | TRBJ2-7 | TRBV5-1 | CASSLTSGSTYEQYF | TGCGCCAGCAGCTTGACTAGCGGGAGCACCTACGAGCAGTACTTC
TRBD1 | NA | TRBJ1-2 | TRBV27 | CASRDPGQGAGGYTF | TGTGCCAGCAGGGATCCGGGACAGGGGGCGGGGGGCTACACCTTC
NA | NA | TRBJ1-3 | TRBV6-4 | CASSGEVSGNTIYF | TGTGCCAGCAGTGGCGAAGTCTCTGGAAACACCATATATTTT
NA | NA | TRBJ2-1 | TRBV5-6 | CASSSPRTQVNSYNEQFF | TGTGCCAGCAGCTCGCCCCGAACTCAGGTAAACTCCTACAATGAGCAGTTCTTC
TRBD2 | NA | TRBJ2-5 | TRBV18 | CASSSGLGETQYF | TGTGCCAGCTCTTCAGGACTAGGAGAGACCCAGTACTTC
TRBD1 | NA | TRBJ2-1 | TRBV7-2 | CASSPRTGVTFLHEQFF | TGTGCCAGCAGCCCACGGACAGGGGTGACCTTTTTGCATGAGCAGTTCTTC
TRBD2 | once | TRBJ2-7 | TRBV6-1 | CASSAHILAGAYEQYF | TGTGCCAGCAGTGCCCATATACTAGCGGGTGCCTACGAGCAGTACTTC
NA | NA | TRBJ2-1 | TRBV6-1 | CASSERPNIDFLSYNEQFF | TGTGCCAGCAGTGAGCGGCCCAATATCGACTTCCTCTCCTACAATGAGCAGTTCTTC
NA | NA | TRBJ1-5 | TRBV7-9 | CASSPGPSNQPQHF | TGTGCCAGCAGCCCAGGGCCCAGCAATCAGCCCCAGCATTTT
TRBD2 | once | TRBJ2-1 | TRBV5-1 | CASSGGTSGGYSYNEQFF | TGCGCCAGCTCGGGTGGGACTAGCGGGGGCTACTCCTACAATGAGCAGTTCTTC
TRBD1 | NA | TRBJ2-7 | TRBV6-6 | CASSRQGATYEQYF | TGTGCCAGCAGCCGACAGGGGGCGACCTACGAGCAGTACTTC
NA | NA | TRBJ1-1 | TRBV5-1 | CASSTQGPNTEAFF | TGCGCCAGCAGCACCCAGGGGCCAAACACTGAAGCTTTCTTT
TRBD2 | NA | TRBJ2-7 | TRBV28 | CASSSASGYEQYF | TGTGCCAGCAGTTCTGCTAGCGGCTACGAGCAGTACTTC
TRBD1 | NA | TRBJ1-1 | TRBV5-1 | CASSLGRLWAGGMNTEAFF | TGCGCCAGCAGCTTAGGTCGGTTATGGGCAGGGGGCATGAACACTGAAGCTTTCTTT
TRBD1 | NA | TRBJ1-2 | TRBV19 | CASSSGTQGYYGYTF | TGTGCCAGTAGTTCCGGGACACAGGGGTACTATGGCTACACCTTC
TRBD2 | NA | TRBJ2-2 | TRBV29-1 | CSVRGLATGELFF | TGCAGCGTCAGGGGACTAGCTACCGGGGAGCTGTTTTTT
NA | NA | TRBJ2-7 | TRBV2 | CASSEGQYEQYF | TGTGCCAGCAGTGAGGGACAATACGAGCAGTACTTC
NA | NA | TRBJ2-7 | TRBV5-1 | CASSWDSLSEQYF | TGCGCCAGCAGCTGGGACTCCTTGTCAGAGCAGTACTTC
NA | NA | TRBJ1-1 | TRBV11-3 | CASSLDSWNTEAFF | TGTGCCAGCAGCTTAGACAGTTGGAACACTGAAGCTTTCTTT
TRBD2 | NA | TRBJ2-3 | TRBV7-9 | CASSSNGEGETDTQYF | TGTGCCAGCAGCTCAAACGGGGAGGGAGAAACAGATACGCAGTATTTT
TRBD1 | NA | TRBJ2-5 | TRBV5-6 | CASSLYRDRGPGTQYF | TGTGCCAGCAGCTTGTACCGGGACAGGGGCCCAGGGACCCAGTACTTC
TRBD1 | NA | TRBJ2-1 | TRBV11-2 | CASSLRTGEQFF | TGTGCCAGCAGCTTACGGACAGGAGAGCAGTTCTTC
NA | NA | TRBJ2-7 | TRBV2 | CASSEPGSSYEQYF | TGTGCCAGCAGTGAGCCGGGTAGCTCCTACGAGCAGTACTTC
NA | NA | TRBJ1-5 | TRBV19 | CASSIQGGSNQPQHF | TGTGCCAGTAGTATCCAAGGCGGTAGCAATCAGCCCCAGCATTTT
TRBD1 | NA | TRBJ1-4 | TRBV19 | CASRDRGRGANEKLFF | TGTGCCAGTAGGGACAGGGGGCGAGGAGCTAATGAAAAACTGTTTTTT
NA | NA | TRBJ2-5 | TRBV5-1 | CASSVSEEAQETQYF | TGCGCCAGCAGCGTGTCGGAGGAAGCCCAAGAGACCCAGTACTTC
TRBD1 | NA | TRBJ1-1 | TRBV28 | CASRAQGANTEAFF | TGTGCCAGCAGGGCCCAGGGGGCAAACACTGAAGCTTTCTTT
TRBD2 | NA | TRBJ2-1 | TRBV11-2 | CASSLRAGGLDEQFF | TGTGCCAGCAGCTTAAGGGCGGGGGGGCTGGATGAGCAGTTCTTC
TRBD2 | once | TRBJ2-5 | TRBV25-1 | CASSGGLAGVGETQYF | TGTGCCAGCAGTGGGGGACTAGCGGGAGTCGGAGAGACCCAGTACTTC
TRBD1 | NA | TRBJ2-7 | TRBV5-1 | CASSNRDSYEQYF | TGCGCCAGCAGCAACCGGGACAGCTACGAGCAGTACTTC
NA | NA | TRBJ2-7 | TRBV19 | CASSPGHANYEQYF | TGTGCCAGTAGCCCGGGACACGCAAACTACGAGCAGTACTTC
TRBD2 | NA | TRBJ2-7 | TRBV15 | CATSRLRAGGPYEQYF | TGTGCCACCAGCAGATTAAGGGCGGGGGGTCCCTACGAGCAGTACTTC
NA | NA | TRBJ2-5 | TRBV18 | CASSPSHTGKGETQYF | TGTGCCAGCTCACCCTCCCACACAGGGAAAGGAGAGACCCAGTACTTC
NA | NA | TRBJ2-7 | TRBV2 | CASSGDTYEQYF | TGTGCCAGCAGTGGAGACACCTACGAGCAGTACTTC
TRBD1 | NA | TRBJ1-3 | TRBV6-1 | CASSSRDRGNTIYF | TGTGCCAGCAGTTCCCGGGACAGGGGGAACACCATATATTTT
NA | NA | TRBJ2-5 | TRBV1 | CTIGGPERETQYF | TGCACCATCGGGGGGCCGGAAAGAGAGACCCAGTACTTC
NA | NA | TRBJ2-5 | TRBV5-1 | CASSLEFSVKETQYF | TGCGCCAGCAGCTTGGAGTTCTCAGTTAAGGAGACCCAGTACTTC
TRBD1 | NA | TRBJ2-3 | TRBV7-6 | CASSSTGAVRDTQYF | TGTGCCAGCAGCTCGACAGGGGCGGTCCGGGATACGCAGTATTTT
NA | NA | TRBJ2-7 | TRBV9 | CASSVEPDRMPYEQYF | TGTGCCAGCAGCGTAGAACCCGACAGGATGCCCTACGAGCAGTACTTC
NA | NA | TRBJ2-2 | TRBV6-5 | CASRPQGTGELFF | TGTGCCAGCAGACCACAGGGCACCGGGGAGCTGTTTTTT